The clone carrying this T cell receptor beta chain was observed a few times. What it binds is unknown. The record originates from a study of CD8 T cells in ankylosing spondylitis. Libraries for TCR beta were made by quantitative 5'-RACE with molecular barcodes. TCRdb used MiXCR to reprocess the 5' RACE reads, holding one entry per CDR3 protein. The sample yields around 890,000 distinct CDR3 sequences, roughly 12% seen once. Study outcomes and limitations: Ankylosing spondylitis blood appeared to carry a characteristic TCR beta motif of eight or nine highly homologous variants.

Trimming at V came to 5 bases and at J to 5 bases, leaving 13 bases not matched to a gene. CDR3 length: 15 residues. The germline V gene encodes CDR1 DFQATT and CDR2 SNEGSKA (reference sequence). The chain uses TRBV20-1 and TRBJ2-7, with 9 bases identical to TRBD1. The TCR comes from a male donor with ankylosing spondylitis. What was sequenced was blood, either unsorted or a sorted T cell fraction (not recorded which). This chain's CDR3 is CSAQTSGTGLDEQYF. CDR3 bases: TGCAGTGCTCAAACATCCGGGACAGGGTTGGACGAGCAGTACTTC.